The T cell receptor (beta chain) described here comes from a study of regulatory T cells in long-lasting Graves disease. To make TCR beta libraries, researchers used iRepertoire HTBI primers and Arm-PCR of CDR3 regions. Using its own MiXCR run on the multiplex PCR reads, TCRdb lists one record per CDR3 protein. The sample holds almost 450,000 distinct CDR3 sequences, roughly 17% seen once. This clonotype was detected only a few times. V shed 5 bases and J shed 3 bases, with 19 bases lying between them. CDR1 MNHEY and CDR2 SMNVEV come from the germline V gene (reference sequence). This CDR3 is built from 16 residues. Indicated time point: newly diagnosed GD, antithyroid drugs for less than 3 months. TCR sequences were obtained from RNA taken from PBMCs. In addition, the sample was reused for a study of T cells in Graves' hyperthyroidism and ophthalmopathy. This second study says: HTBI primers were employed in a first-round RT-PCR of the TCR CDR3. Ophthalmopathy got predicted by the model a median around 6.6 months before its onset.

The sample here was peripheral blood mononuclear cells (PBMCs), taken at new diagnosis, from a patient treated with antithyroid drugs. The V gene is TRBV27, the J gene TRBJ1-2; D gene uncertain. The sequence was obtained from a woman aged 25 to 39 with Graves disease. The CDR3 DNA is TGTGCCAGCAGTCCCACCCGGACGGTAATCTACTATGGCTACACCTTC. It is translated as CASSPTRTVIYYGYTF.